This entry lists 8 T cell receptor beta chains sequenced from one sample in a study of control samples from healthy donors and cancer patients. This table comes from immunoSEQ multiplex PCR, and its TCRdb copy is limited to in-frame clones, with some not included. The sample lists about 180,000 clones, almost 90% occurring once. The material sequenced was blood. All receptors derive from a woman aged 45-59 years in good health.

This clone was recorded once. This chain connects TRBV15 to TRBJ1-3; D is ambiguous. The CDR3 is made up of 16 amino acids. Trimming shortened V by 3 bases and J by 0 bases, and 12 bases separated the two germline ends. CDR1 is LNHNV, CDR2 YYDKDF, per germline (reference sequence). As DNA, the CDR3 is TGTGCCACCAGCAGGCCCGGCACCCGCTCTGGAAACACCATATATTTT. This gives the protein CATSRPGTRSGNTIYF.

The chain links TRBV4-3 to TRBJ2-1; possible D gene TRBD2, 5 bases. CDR1 is LGHNA and CDR2 is YSLEER in the germline V gene. The CDR3 has 13 amino acids. The V end lost 4 bases, the J end lost 6 bases, and 10 bases lay between the germline ends. CDR3 DNA: TGCGCCAGCAGCCCCCGAGGGCGCAATGAGCAGTTCTTC. This translates into CASSPRGRNEQFF.

The chain recombines TRBV9 with TRBJ2-4; D ambiguous. Germline CDR1 reads SGDLS; CDR2 reads YYNGEE. V lost 4 bases, J lost 2 bases, and 16 bases lay in between. The CDR3 is 16 amino acids. Here the CDR3 reads CASSPRLWATKNIQYF. Written as DNA, the CDR3 is TGTGCCAGCAGCCCCCGGTTGTGGGCCACCAAAAACATTCAGTACTTC. Filled out from reference TRBV9 and TRBJ2-4, the complete variable domain reads DSGVTQTPKHLITATGQRVTLRCSPRSGDLSVYWYQQSLDQGLQFLIQYYNGEERAKGNILERFSAQQFPDLHSELNLSSLELGDSALYFCASSPRLWATKNIQYFGAGTRLSVL.

J is TRBJ2-1 and V is TRBV6-2 or TRBV6-3, with TRBD2 identical over 13 bases. Unmatched junction bases numbered 11, after V lost 4 bases and J lost 5 bases. Germline-derived CDR1 and CDR2 are MNHEY and SVGEGT. The CDR3 spans 18 residues. CDR3 sequence reads: CASSFRTSGRVVHNEQFF. The CDR3, as DNA: TGTGCCAGCAGTTTTCGGACTAGCGGGAGAGTAGTACACAATGAGCAGTTCTTC.

The V and J genes are TRBV28 and TRBJ2-5; 9 bases fit TRBD1. Trimming took 4 bases from V and 5 from J; bases not matched to a gene: 11. CDR1 MDHEN and CDR2 SYDVKM come from the germline V gene. This CDR3 has 16 residues. In DNA, the CDR3 is TGTGCCAGCAGTTCCTCGGGACAGGGATTGTTGGAGACCCAGTACTTC. It yields the protein CASSSSGQGLLETQYF.

CDR3 bases: TGTGCCAGCAGCACCCCAGGGAACACTGAAGCTTTCTTT. Its protein product is CASSTPGNTEAFF. The V gene is TRBV11-1, the J gene TRBJ1-1; no clear D. V was cut by 5 bases and J by 1 base, with 8 bases left in between. Germline CDR1 and CDR2: SGHAT and FQDESV (reference sequence). CDR3 length: 13 amino acids.

The genes are TRBV7-2 and TRBJ2-2, with TRBD2 matching over 10 bases. Trimming took 6 bases from V and 4 from J; bases not matched to a gene: 5. The CDR3 is 15 amino acids. The germline gives CDR1 SGHTA, CDR2 FQGNSA. The CDR3 nucleotides are TGTGCCAGCAGTCCTAGCGGGAGTTTCACCGGGGAGCTGTTTTTT. It translates to CASSPSGSFTGELFF. Drawing the rest from reference TRBV7-2 and TRBJ2-2, the complete variable domain is GAGVSQSPSNKVTEKGKDVELRCDPISGHTALYWYRQSLGQGLEFLIYFQGNSAPDKSGLPSDRFSAERTGGSVSTLTIQRTQQEDSAVYLCASSPSGSFTGELFFGEGSRLTVL.

V is TRBV4-2 and J is TRBJ1-6; D not resolved. Trimming removed 0 bases at V and 8 bases at J, with 8 bases between. This CDR3 spans 14 amino acids. Germline V gene sequence: CDR1 LGHNA, CDR2 YNFKEQ. Written as DNA, the CDR3 is TGTGCCAGCAGCCAAGATTTGAGGGATTCACCCCTCCACTTT. This translates into CASSQDLRDSPLHF.